Listed here are 20 T cell receptor beta chains from one sample, sequenced in a study of memory CD4+ T cells and cytomegalovirus serostatus. The method was immunoSEQ multiplex PCR; TCRdb's version includes in-frame clones alone and lacks a portion of them. The sample lists 56,000 or so clones; roughly four fifths were seen once. Single viable CD3+CD4+CD8-CD45RO+ cells were sorted as the memory CD4+ T cells. The sequenced material came from memory CD4+ T cells from blood. The receptors here all came from an adult in good health and CMV-seronegative.

The genes are TRBV11-3 and TRBJ1-1; 9 nucleotides line up with TRBD1. Germline CDR1 and CDR2: SGHNT and YENEEA. The V segment lost 8 bases and the J segment 1 base; nucleotides outside the gene matches: 17. The CDR3 has 18 residues. CDR3 nucleotide sequence: TGTGCCAGCGGCCCCTCGAAAACAGGGGGCGGACGGAACACTGAAGCTTTCTTT. The encoded protein is CASGPSKTGGGRNTEAFF.

V usage is TRBV29-1 and J usage is TRBJ1-1; D is unresolved. Per the germline V gene, CDR1 is SQVTM and CDR2 is ANQGSEA. This CDR3 spans 12 amino acids. V lost 4 bases to trimming and J lost 0 bases, with 6 bases between them. CDR3 protein: CSVGDLNTEAFF. As DNA, the CDR3 is TGCAGCGTTGGTGATCTGAACACTGAAGCTTTCTTT.

J is TRBJ2-7 and V is TRBV9; D may be TRBD1 (5 bases). Germline V lookup: CDR1 SGDLS, CDR2 YYNGEE. The CDR3 loop spans 14 amino acids. V lost 3 bases and J 0 bases, leaving 10 bases between the germline ends. The CDR3 nucleotides are TGTGCCAGCAGCGCGACAGCCATCTCCTACGAGCAGTACTTC. It specifies CASSATAISYEQYF.

This clone was detected only once. The CDR3 here is CASSLGDSRYEQYF. As DNA, the CDR3 is TGCGCCAGCAGCCTGGGGGACAGCAGGTACGAGCAGTACTTC. The V call is TRBV5-1, the J call TRBJ2-7; the match to TRBD1 covers 7 bases. In germline, CDR1 is SGHRS, CDR2 YFSETQ. The CDR3 runs to 14 residues. V shed 4 bases and J 4 bases; nucleotides not matched to a gene: 8.

The chain recombines TRBV19 with TRBJ1-1; D might be TRBD1 (5 bases). V lost 3 bases to trimming and J lost 7 bases, with 15 bases between them. The germline CDR1 and CDR2 sequences are LNHDA and SQIVND (reference sequence). The CDR3 sequence is 14 residues long. CDR3 loop: CASSMVGGMVEAFF. The CDR3 DNA is TGTGCCAGTAGTATGGTCGGGGGAATGGTTGAAGCTTTCTTT.

The chain is built from TRBV5-1 and TRBJ2-3; no clear D gene. Looked up from germline, CDR1 is SGHRS and CDR2 is YFSETQ. The CDR3 has 14 residues. Trimming stripped 4 bases from V and 4 bases from J, with 13 bases between. Here the CDR3 reads CASSPGGPADTQYF. Here the CDR3 DNA reads TGCGCCAGCAGCCCTGGCGGCCCGGCAGATACGCAGTATTTT.

V and J are TRBV5-4 and TRBJ2-3; maybe TRBD1 (5 bases). Germline assignment: CDR1 SGHNT and CDR2 YYREEE (reference sequence). Trimming removed 1 base from V and 6 bases from J, with 12 bases in between. The CDR3 totals 14 residues. CDR3 amino acids: CASSLNRLWDTQYF. The CDR3 DNA reads as TGTGCCAGCAGCTTGAACAGGCTTTGGGATACGCAGTATTTT.

V gene TRBV4-3 combines with J gene TRBJ1-3; TRBD1 might be the D (5 bases). The germline gives CDR1 LGHNA, CDR2 YSLEER. The CDR3 is made up of 15 amino acids. The V and J ends lost 2 bases and 0 bases respectively, with 8 bases between them. CDR3 sequence (DNA): TGCGCCAGCAGCCAAATTGACAGCTCTGGAAACACCATATATTTT. The encoded protein is CASSQIDSSGNTIYF.

The chain uses TRBV14 and TRBJ2-7, with D perhaps matching TRBD1 or TRBD2 (5 bases each). This CDR3 has 15 amino acids. The germline V and J ends were trimmed by 4 bases and 5 bases, with 18 bases remaining between them. Germline loops: CDR1 SGHDN, CDR2 FVKESK. This CDR3 reads CASSRGSGTFHEQYF. The DNA for the CDR3 is TGTGCCAGCAGCCGGGGGTCGGGAACATTCCACGAGCAGTACTTC. The complete variable domain, with remaining parts taken from reference TRBV14 and TRBJ2-7, reads EAGVTQFPSHSVIEKGQTVTLRCDPISGHDNLYWYRRVMGKEIKFLLHFVKESKQDESGMPNNRFLAERTGGTYSTLKVQPAELEDSGVYFCASSRGSGTFHEQYFGPGTRLTVT.

This clone was detected once. This chain joins TRBV5-4 and TRBJ1-1; 7 bases are shared with TRBD1. V dropped 3 bases and J dropped 3; count of bases not matched to a gene: 5. There are 14 residues in the CDR3. CDR1 SGHNT and CDR2 YYREEE come from the germline V gene (reference sequence). The CDR3 loop reads CASSWDRFDTEAFF. The CDR3 DNA reads as TGTGCCAGCAGCTGGGACAGATTCGACACTGAAGCTTTCTTT. Supplemented by reference TRBV5-4 and TRBJ1-1, the full variable domain reads ETGVTQSPTHLIKTRGQQVTLRCSSQSGHNTVSWYQQALGQGPQFIFQYYREEENGRGNFPPRFSGLQFPNYSSELNVNALELDDSALYLCASSWDRFDTEAFFGQGTRLTVV.

This clone was counted only a few times. This chain links TRBV7-6 with TRBJ1-5; tentative D call: TRBD1 (5 bases). The CDR3 has 13 amino acids. The germline CDR1 and CDR2 sequences are SGHVS and FNYEAQ. Trimming took 5 bases from V and 6 from J, leaving 11 bases between them. CDR3 protein: CASSRIGGQPQHF. Here the CDR3 DNA reads TGTGCCAGCAGCCGGATCGGGGGTCAGCCCCAGCATTTT.

This clone was counted between two and nine times. The J gene is TRBJ2-7, the V gene TRBV5-6; 13 positions match TRBD2. The CDR3 loop spans 15 amino acids. Germline CDR1 is SGHDT and CDR2 is YYEEEE. V trimming: 6 bases; J trimming: 6 bases; junction bases outside the gene matches: 9. CDR3 nucleotides: TGTGCCAGCATCATACTAGCGGGGGGGCCGGGCGAGCAGTACTTC. As protein: CASIILAGGPGEQYF.

The gene calls are TRBV10-3 and TRBJ1-5; no reliable D call. Germline assignment: CDR1 ENHRY and CDR2 SYGVKD. The CDR3 has 14 residues. V lost 3 bases and J 4 bases, leaving 10 bases between the germline ends. CDR3 coding DNA: TGTGCCATCAGTGACCCCGGACTAAATCAGCCCCAGCATTTT. The encoded protein is CAISDPGLNQPQHF.

The chain is built from TRBV10-1 and TRBJ1-5; D is perhaps TRBD1 (6 bases). With 4 bases removed from V and 7 bases from J, the gap between germline ends came to 11 bases. Germline V lookup: CDR1 WNHNN, CDR2 SYGVQD (reference sequence). The CDR3 is 13 amino acids. Here the CDR3 reads CASSAGGAQPQHF. CDR3 nucleotide sequence: TGCGCCAGCAGTGCTGGGGGGGCCCAGCCCCAGCATTTT.

This chain links TRBV7-2 with TRBJ2-5, with D perhaps TRBD1 (6 bases). The V end lost 5 bases, the J end lost 5 bases, and 15 bases lay between the germline ends. The germline CDR1 and CDR2 sequences are SGHTA and FQGNSA. The CDR3 length is 14 residues. DNA of the CDR3: TGTGCCAGCAGCCCTACAGGGCCCCGGGAGACCCAGTACTTC. As protein: CASSPTGPRETQYF.

The chain employs TRBV29-1 and TRBJ2-4; perhaps TRBD1 as D (5 bases). Germline CDR1 is SQVTM and CDR2 is ANQGSEA. Trimming removed 6 bases from V and 0 bases from J, with 18 bases in between. This CDR3 region has 16 residues. The CDR3 loop is CSVERQSALAKNIQYF. CDR3 sequence (DNA): TGCAGCGTGGAACGACAGTCAGCCCTAGCCAAAAACATTCAGTACTTC.

The chain carries TRBV27 and TRBJ2-1, with 11 nucleotides matching TRBD1. CDR1 MNHEY and CDR2 SMNVEV come from the germline V gene (reference sequence). V dropped 1 base and J dropped 6; count of bases not matched to a gene: 2. This CDR3 region has 15 residues. The CDR3 DNA follows: TGTGCCAGCAGTTTATTGGGGACAGGGGGCAATGAGCAGTTCTTC. Encoded protein: CASSLLGTGGNEQFF.

V usage is TRBV29-1 and J usage is TRBJ1-2; 7 nucleotides match TRBD1. Germline lookup yields CDR1 SQVTM and CDR2 ANQGSEA. Trimming removed 4 bases from V and 2 bases from J; junction bases left unmatched: 4. The CDR3 has 13 amino acids. CDR3 bases: TGCAGCGTTGCCGTGGGACAGAACTATGGCTACACCTTC. Residues: CSVAVGQNYGYTF.

The chain employs TRBV18 and TRBJ2-5; maybe TRBD2 (6 bases). The germline V and J ends were trimmed by 2 bases and 7 bases, with 14 bases remaining between them. CDR1 KGHSH and CDR2 LQKENI come from the germline V gene. The CDR3 is 14 residues long. CDR3 amino acids: CASSPGLSAGTQYF. The CDR3 coding sequence is TGTGCCAGCTCACCAGGACTAAGTGCAGGGACCCAGTACTTC.

The J gene is TRBJ1-5, the V gene TRBV5-6; no firm D call. V was shortened by 4 bases and J by 0 bases, with 11 bases between the two germline ends. The CDR3 runs 15 residues. Per the germline V gene, CDR1 is SGHDT and CDR2 is YYEEEE. Here the CDR3 DNA reads TGTGCCAGCAGCCCCGGACTGTATAGCAATCAGCCCCAGCATTTT. Amino acids: CASSPGLYSNQPQHF.